The present T cell receptor beta chain was sequenced within a study of blood T cells in healthy people across ages. This CDR3 region has 13 residues. With 1 base removed from V and 4 bases from J, the gap between germline ends came to 10 bases. Per the germline V gene, CDR1 is GTSNPN and CDR2 is SVGIG (reference sequence). With respect to this clonotype: Its antigen is not known.

Alongside a J-beta primer mix, a sample-barcoded 5' primer served in a second PCR lasting roughly 7 to 11 cycles. TCRdb fed the 5' RACE reads into MiXCR, producing one record per CDR3 protein. This table holds about 650,000 distinct CDR3 sequences, 32% found once. Study-wide findings and caveats: From one million sequenced T cells, diversity estimates were lower bounds.

The sequence derives from a woman older than 75 in good health. Material for sequencing was blood. The gene calls are TRBV30 and TRBJ1-1; D remains unclear. In nucleotides, the CDR3 is TGTGCCTGGAGTGCTCCTATCCGCACTGAAGCTTTCTTT. Protein sequence: CAWSAPIRTEAFF.